Listed here are 18 T cell receptor beta chains from one sample, sequenced in a study of blood T cell repertoires in COVID-19. Sequenced by immunoSEQ multiplex PCR; TCRdb stores in-frame clones only, minus some. This table has about 67,000 clones, 75% to 85% appearing once. Sequenced sample: peripheral blood. The receptors derive from a woman aged 55-69 years with acute or convalescent COVID-19.

The chain links TRBV2 to TRBJ1-4; 7 nucleotides match TRBD1. Germline CDR1 reads SNHLY; CDR2 reads FYNNEI. V gave up 8 bases and J gave up 3 bases; unmatched junction bases: 3. The length of the CDR3 is 13 residues. CDR3 sequence reads: CASARGSNEKLFF. CDR3 nucleotides: TGTGCCAGCGCCAGGGGGTCTAATGAAAAACTGTTTTTT. Drawing the rest from reference TRBV2 and TRBJ1-4, the complete variable domain is EPEVTQTPSHQVTQMGQEVILRCVPISNHLYFYWYRQILGQKVEFLVSFYNNEISEKSEIFDDQFSVERPDGSNFTLKIRSTKLEDSAMYFCASARGSNEKLFFGSGTQLSVL.

The chain combines TRBV4-3 with TRBJ2-1; tentative D call: TRBD2 (5 bases). Trimming took 0 bases from V and 2 from J, leaving 14 bases between them. The CDR3 sequence is 17 residues long. Germline values: CDR1 LGHNA, CDR2 YSLEER. CDR3 nucleotide sequence: TGCGCCAGCAGCCAAGAAGTCGGCAGGACTGCCTACAATGAGCAGTTCTTC. This encodes CASSQEVGRTAYNEQFF.

J is TRBJ1-1 and V is TRBV12-3 or TRBV12-4; tentative D call: TRBD1 (5 bases). This CDR3 spans 13 amino acids. V lost 5 bases to trimming and J lost 4 bases, with 11 bases between them. The CDR3 region has the DNA TGTGCCAGCAGTGCCGGGGGGAGCACTGAAGCTTTCTTT. Its protein is CASSAGGSTEAFF.

This chain uses TRBV7-9 with TRBJ2-5; TRBD1 matches at 7 bases. V shed 5 bases and J 7 bases; nucleotides not matched to a gene: 13. Germline loops: CDR1 SEHNR, CDR2 FQNEAQ (reference sequence). CDR3 length equals 15 residues. The CDR3 spells CASSATGTLGGTQYF. The CDR3 DNA reads as TGTGCCAGCAGCGCGACAGGGACCCTTGGGGGGACCCAGTACTTC.

This sequence joins TRBV19 and TRBJ2-5; maybe TRBD1 (6 bases). Trimming removed 4 bases at V and 1 base at J, with 16 bases between. The germline V gene encodes CDR1 LNHDA and CDR2 SQIVND (reference sequence). The CDR3 loop spans 16 amino acids. In DNA, the CDR3 is TGTGCCAGTAGTACCGGACAGTTTAGAAGCCAAGAGACCCAGTACTTC. Amino acid sequence: CASSTGQFRSQETQYF.

The V call is TRBV4-2, the J call TRBJ1-2, with 10 bases that match TRBD1. Germline V gene data show CDR1 as LGHNA and CDR2 as YNFKEQ. The CDR3 runs 19 residues. After removal of 3 bases from V and 1 base from J, the junction contained 14 bases not matched to a gene. The CDR3 protein is CASSQRTGGNPGGNYGYTF. Written as DNA, the CDR3 is TGTGCCAGCAGCCAGCGGACAGGGGGAAACCCTGGCGGTAACTATGGCTACACCTTC.

The rearrangement uses TRBV6-4 and TRBJ2-2, with 10 positions matching TRBD2. Germline V gene sequence: CDR1 MRHNA, CDR2 SNTAGT. V lost 3 bases to trimming and J lost 6 bases; unmatched junction nucleotides: 4. This CDR3 is 15 amino acids long. The CDR3 loop is CASSEGLAGAGELFF. As DNA, the CDR3 is TGTGCCAGCAGTGAAGGGCTAGCGGGGGCCGGGGAGCTGTTTTTT.

Written as DNA, the CDR3 is TGTGCTAGTGGTTTGCCTCAACAGGGGGTAAGGGAGACCCAGTACTTC. It encodes CASGLPQQGVRETQYF. The chain carries TRBV12-5 and TRBJ2-5, with 8 positions matching TRBD1. The CDR3 is 16 amino acids. Germline V gene data show CDR1 as LGHNT and CDR2 as FRNRAP. V trimming: 2 bases; J trimming: 5 bases; junction bases outside the gene matches: 10.

This chain uses TRBV5-1 with TRBJ2-4; a weak D match, TRBD1 (6 bases). The CDR3 totals 15 residues. Trimming pared 0 bases from V and 7 bases from J, leaving 14 bases between. The germline V gene has CDR1 SGHRS and CDR2 YFSETQ. The CDR3 DNA sequence: TGCGCCAGCAGCTTGGATCCAGGGGCGGCGAACATTCAGTACTTC. Its translation: CASSLDPGAANIQYF.

The chain links TRBV6-5 to TRBJ1-1; D uncertain. The CDR3 extends over 14 amino acids. Germline CDR1 MNHEY, CDR2 SVGAGI. V was pared by 5 bases and J by 3 bases, with 13 bases between. The CDR3: CASSPSRRDTEAFF. CDR3 nucleotide sequence: TGTGCCAGCAGTCCCTCACGTCGGGACACTGAAGCTTTCTTT.

The chain carries TRBV11-3 and TRBJ2-7; a weak D match, TRBD1 (6 bases). The CDR3 extends over 13 amino acids. V was shortened by 10 bases and J by 2 bases, with 15 bases between the two germline ends. The germline CDR1 and CDR2 sequences are SGHNT and YENEEA. The CDR3 reads CANSTGWTYEQYF. The CDR3 DNA reads as TGTGCCAACAGTACAGGGTGGACCTACGAGCAGTACTTC.

The genes are TRBV20-1 and TRBJ1-3; 8 positions agree with TRBD1. The CDR3 consists of 13 residues. The V and J ends lost 3 bases and 4 bases, in that order; junction bases with no gene match: 2. The germline gives CDR1 DFQATT, CDR2 SNEGSKA (reference sequence). Here the CDR3 reads CSASQGAGNTIYF. The CDR3 DNA reads as TGCAGTGCTAGTCAGGGGGCAGGAAACACCATATATTTT.

The genes are TRBV5-1 and TRBJ2-5, with D possibly matching TRBD1 (5 bases). V lost 4 bases and J lost 1, with 14 bases in between. The germline V gene encodes CDR1 SGHRS and CDR2 YFSETQ. This CDR3 has 15 residues. CDR3 amino acids: CASSPVDSSQETQYF. CDR3 coding DNA: TGCGCCAGCAGCCCTGTCGACAGCTCCCAAGAGACCCAGTACTTC.

A few counts support this clone. This chain links TRBV7-2 with TRBJ1-2; maybe TRBD1 (5 bases). Per the germline V gene, CDR1 is SGHTA and CDR2 is FQGNSA. The V end was cut by 1 base, the J end by 6 bases, with 15 bases between. The CDR3 extends over 15 amino acids. CDR3 sequence (DNA): TGTGCCAGCAGCTTAGAACAGAAGGGGTGGAATGGCTACACCTTC. This codes for CASSLEQKGWNGYTF.

The chain combines TRBV6-1 with TRBJ1-4; 7 bases are a match to TRBD1. Germline V gene sequence: CDR1 MNHNS, CDR2 SASEGT. Losses at the gene ends were 3 bases for V and 0 bases for J; bases not matched to a gene: 4. CDR3 length: 16 residues. CDR3 sequence (DNA): TGTGCCAGCAGTGATCGGGGGACAGCAACTAATGAAAAACTGTTTTTT. It encodes CASSDRGTATNEKLFF.

The chain has TRBV25-1 and TRBJ1-6; D not certain. The V end lost 2 bases, the J end lost 0 bases, and 5 bases lay between the germline ends. CDR1 is MGHDK, CDR2 SYGVNS, per germline. The CDR3 loop spans 15 amino acids. The CDR3 protein is CASSETSSYNSPLHF. CDR3 sequence (DNA): TGTGCCAGCAGTGAAACTAGCTCCTATAATTCACCCCTCCACTTT.

The chain has TRBV7-9 and TRBJ2-7; tentatively, D is TRBD2 (6 bases). This CDR3 spans 14 amino acids. The V end was cut by 4 bases, the J end by 6 bases, with 16 bases between. The V gene's germline CDR1 is SEHNR and CDR2 FQNEAQ (reference sequence). In nucleotides, the CDR3 is TGTGCCAGCAGCTACGCGGGACGCCCATCCGAGCAGTACTTC. Its translation: CASSYAGRPSEQYF.

This clone came up once. The V gene is TRBV16, the J gene TRBJ1-1; 9 bases agree with TRBD1. The CDR3 is 15 amino acids. Looked up from germline, CDR1 is KGHSY and CDR2 is FQNENV. Germline trimming cut 1 base from V and 3 bases from J; bases unmatched to any gene: 3. Here the CDR3 DNA reads TGTGCCAGCAGCCAATGGGACAGGGAGGACACTGAAGCTTTCTTT. It is translated as CASSQWDREDTEAFF.